A single TCR beta chain is shown here with its context. As yet, its antigen is unknown. MiXCR was run by TCRdb on the 5' RACE reads, yielding one entry per CDR3 protein. The table has 400,000 to 650,000 distinct CDR3 sequences, around 20% seen once. This sample was included in a study of identical twins. General study findings and limits: Weaker excess sharing between twins was seen in beta out-of-frame sequences.

This sample was also put to use in a study of T cells expressing NK-cell markers.

Sequencing was done on a sample of CD4+ T cells sorted from blood. This receptor was identified in a young woman in good health.

CDR3 protein: CASSFQRESYEQYF. CDR3 sequence (DNA): TGTGCCAGCAGCTTTCAACGGGAGTCTTACGAGCAGTACTTC. The chain combines TRBV7-2 with TRBJ2-7; perhaps TRBD2 as D (6 bases). The germline V gene has CDR1 SGHTA and CDR2 FQGNSA. The CDR3 length is 14 residues. Trimming stripped 3 bases from V and 4 bases from J, with 13 bases between. Full variable domain (remainder filled in from reference TRBV7-2 and TRBJ2-7): GAGVSQSPSNKVTEKGKDVELRCDPISGHTALYWYRQSLGQGLEFLIYFQGNSAPDKSGLPSDRFSAERTGGSVSTLTIQRTQQEDSAVYLCASSFQRESYEQYFGPGTRLTVT.